The clone carrying this TCR beta chain was seen a single time. This entry belongs to a study of blood T cell repertoires in COVID-19. The CDR3 contains 15 residues. Germline CDR1 is SGHTA and CDR2 is FQGNSA. The V end lost 1 base, the J end lost 6 bases, and 15 bases lay between the germline ends. Sequencing was performed with immunoSEQ multiplex PCR; in TCRdb, only in-frame clones are kept and a portion is missing. The table records about 180,000 clones, 78% of them present only once. Sequencing was done on a sample of PBMCs or T cells enriched from blood (not recorded which). This chain connects TRBV7-2 to TRBJ1-2, with TRBD1 as a possible D gene (6 bases). The TCR originated in a woman aged 50 to 65 who had recovered from COVID-19. CDR3 DNA sequence: TGTGCCAGCAGCTTAGGGGCGGCACAGGGTAATGGCTACACCTTC. Protein product: CASSLGAAQGNGYTF.